This passage covers 9 T cell receptor beta chains from one sample sequenced in a study of blood T cell repertoires in COVID-19. Profiling relied on immunoSEQ multiplex PCR, and the TCRdb table lists in-frame clones only, not all of them. This sample has fewer than 250,000 clones; around 87% occur once, and the top ten carry less than 15%. Specimen: PBMCs or T cells enriched from blood (not recorded which). The origin of the receptors is a man under 40 who had been exposed to COVID-19.

This chain joins TRBV4-2 and TRBJ2-3; 7 positions match TRBD2. The CDR3 is 20 amino acids. Looked up from germline, CDR1 is LGHNA and CDR2 is YNFKEQ. V trimming: 4 bases; J trimming: 1 base; junction bases outside the gene matches: 20. CDR3 residues: CASSRDLPSGLGDRTDTQYF. The CDR3 coding sequence is TGTGCCAGCAGCCGGGATCTCCCTAGCGGTCTAGGGGACCGCACAGATACGCAGTATTTT.

The gene calls are TRBV14 and TRBJ1-2; D not certain. Trimming stripped 0 bases from V and 5 bases from J, with 10 bases between. The CDR3 is 14 amino acids. Germline loops: CDR1 SGHDN, CDR2 FVKESK. The CDR3 sequence: CASSQDGGFYGYTF. CDR3 in DNA: TGTGCCAGCAGCCAAGACGGAGGGTTTTATGGCTACACCTTC.

This chain joins TRBV10-3 and TRBJ2-3; tentatively, D is TRBD2 (5 bases). From germline, CDR1 is ENHRY and CDR2 SYGVKD. The CDR3 totals 15 residues. V was pared by 0 bases and J by 0 bases, with 7 bases between. The CDR3 loop is CAISESGESTDTQYF. CDR3 sequence (DNA): TGTGCCATCAGTGAGTCCGGGGAAAGCACAGATACGCAGTATTTT.

V usage is TRBV5-4 and J usage is TRBJ1-1; D gene unclear. V shed 0 bases and J shed 4 bases, with 19 bases lying between them. Germline assignment: CDR1 SGHNT and CDR2 YYREEE (reference sequence). CDR3 length equals 17 residues. Here the CDR3 reads CASSLGSPRAVVTEAFF. CDR3 in DNA: TGTGCCAGCAGCTTGGGCTCACCGAGGGCAGTTGTCACTGAAGCTTTCTTT.

The chain links TRBV9 to TRBJ2-4; TRBD1 matches at 7 bases. Germline CDR1 and CDR2: SGDLS and YYNGEE. The ends lost 0 bases at V and 6 bases at J; junction bases unmatched: 6. The CDR3 spans 15 residues. The CDR3 reads CASSVEGGAANIQYF. As DNA, the CDR3 is TGTGCCAGCAGCGTAGAAGGGGGCGCGGCAAACATTCAGTACTTC.

CDR3 DNA: TGTGCCAGCAGCTTGTCAGGGGGGATAGATACGCAGTATTTT. It translates to CASSLSGGIDTQYF. V usage is TRBV5-4 and J usage is TRBJ2-3, with D possibly matching TRBD1 (7 bases). Germline lookup yields CDR1 SGHNT and CDR2 YYREEE (reference sequence). The V gene lost 1 base and the J gene lost 5 bases, with 11 bases spanning the gap. This CDR3 region has 14 residues. The full variable domain, completed using reference TRBV5-4 and TRBJ2-3, is ETGVTQSPTHLIKTRGQQVTLRCSSQSGHNTVSWYQQALGQGPQFIFQYYREEENGRGNFPPRFSGLQFPNYSSELNVNALELDDSALYLCASSLSGGIDTQYFGPGTRLTVL.

The V gene is TRBV5-1, the J gene TRBJ1-1; D remains ambiguous. V was shortened by 2 bases and J by 0 bases, with 14 bases between the two germline ends. The CDR3 sequence is 16 residues long. CDR1 and CDR2 (germline): SGHRS, YFSETQ. The DNA for the CDR3 is TGCGCCAGCAGCTTTGGGGTCGGAGGGATGAACACTGAAGCTTTCTTT. Encoded protein: CASSFGVGGMNTEAFF.

The gene calls are TRBV5-4 and TRBJ2-1; TRBD1 matches 7 bases. The junction had 2 bases not matched to a gene; V was cut back by 1 base and J by 7 bases. Looked up from germline, CDR1 is SGHNT and CDR2 is YYREEE (reference sequence). This CDR3 spans 13 amino acids. CDR3 nucleotide sequence: TGTGCCAGCAGCTTGAGACAGGGAAATGAGCAGTTCTTC. Translating it yields CASSLRQGNEQFF.

The chain couples TRBV5-1 to TRBJ2-3; D is perhaps TRBD1 (6 bases). In germline, CDR1 is SGHRS, CDR2 YFSETQ. The germline V and J ends were trimmed by 4 bases and 2 bases, with 14 bases remaining between them. The CDR3 spans 15 residues. CDR3 region: CASSNGQTITDTQYF. CDR3 nucleotide sequence: TGCGCCAGCAGCAACGGACAGACCATCACAGATACGCAGTATTTT.